Included here is one TCR beta chain sequence, with context. The target antigen is unknown. V was pared by 1 base and J by 2 bases, with 12 bases between. The CDR3 totals 15 residues. Germline V CDR1 and CDR2: SGHVS, FNYEAQ. Profiling relied on immunoSEQ multiplex PCR, and the TCRdb table lists in-frame clones only, not all of them. This table holds 150,000 to 180,000 clones, 70% to 90% found once. These data come from a study of T cell responses to AZD1222 COVID-19 vaccine. Study-wide points: Just 6 or 7 AZD1222 recipients were seropositive at baseline. Donor demographics were predominantly white British with a female majority; clonal diversity may be underestimated. The CD4 TCRs associated with vaccination extended across spike and predominated at 160-218 and 743-854.

The chain couples TRBV7-6 to TRBJ2-7; D is perhaps TRBD1 (5 bases). Sequenced here: peripheral blood, sampled on day 0 of MenACWY control vaccination. This clonotype originated in an adult in good health. This CDR3 is CASSLVGDSTYEQYF. In DNA form, the CDR3 reads TGTGCCAGCAGCTTAGTTGGAGACAGCACCTACGAGCAGTACTTC.